These 29 T cell receptor beta chains share one sample of origin, sequenced in a study of blood T cell repertoires in COVID-19. The method was immunoSEQ multiplex PCR; TCRdb's version includes in-frame clones alone and lacks a portion of them. The repertoire holds around 450,000 clones, about 85% seen once, with about 0.65% in the top ten. The sample taken for sequencing was PBMCs or T cells enriched from blood (not recorded which). The receptors here all came from a woman under 30 who had recovered from COVID-19.

With respect to this clone: This sample also contains other DNA sequences that code for the same CDR3. V gene TRBV30 combines with J gene TRBJ2-7; 7 bases fit TRBD2. Losses at the gene ends were 0 bases for V and 6 bases for J; bases not matched to a gene: 2. This CDR3 region has 12 residues. Germline CDR1 GTSNPN, CDR2 SVGIG (reference sequence). The CDR3 DNA reads TGTGCCTGGAGTGTAACGGGGGGCGAGCAGTACTTC. It translates to CAWSVTGGEQYF.

This sequence joins TRBV19 and TRBJ2-3, with TRBD2 identical over 7 bases. This CDR3 has 13 amino acids. Germline lookup yields CDR1 LNHDA and CDR2 SQIVND (reference sequence). The ends lost 5 bases at V and 6 bases at J; junction bases unmatched: 5. The CDR3 nucleotides are TGTGCCAGTAGTCCCCAGACTAGCGATACGCAGTATTTT. It is translated as CASSPQTSDTQYF.

V and J are TRBV12-5 and TRBJ1-1, with TRBD1 as a possible D gene (6 bases). This CDR3 is 12 amino acids long. Germline V gene sequence: CDR1 LGHNT, CDR2 FRNRAP. Between the trimmed V and J ends, which lost 7 bases and 7 bases, there was a span of 13 bases. The CDR3 nucleotides read TGTGCTAGTGCCTTGGACAGCCTTGAAGCTTTCTTT. It translates to CASALDSLEAFF.

This clone occurred once. The rearrangement joins TRBV5-1 to TRBJ2-2; perhaps TRBD1 as D (6 bases). There are 14 residues in the CDR3. The V end lost 1 base, the J end lost 6 bases, and 10 bases lay between the germline ends. CDR1 and CDR2 from the germline V gene are SGHRS and YFSETQ. As DNA, the CDR3 is TGCGCCAGCAGCTTGACGCAGGGGCCCGGGGAGCTGTTTTTT. Protein: CASSLTQGPGELFF.

Concerning this clone itself: This sample includes further DNA sequences coding for the same CDR3. This chain joins TRBV7-9 and TRBJ1-1; D not certain. Germline lookup yields CDR1 SEHNR and CDR2 FQNEAQ (reference sequence). The V gene lost 3 bases and the J gene lost 1 base, with 6 bases spanning the gap. The CDR3 has 13 residues. The CDR3 reads CASSFQENTEAFF. CDR3 DNA: TGTGCCAGCAGCTTCCAGGAGAACACTGAAGCTTTCTTT.

This chain links TRBV2 with TRBJ1-3; D remains unclear. The germline gives CDR1 SNHLY, CDR2 FYNNEI. This CDR3 region has 15 residues. Trimming took 1 base from V and 4 from J, leaving 11 bases between them. Here the CDR3 reads CASSEEVGEGNTIYF. The CDR3 nucleotides read TGTGCCAGCAGTGAAGAGGTCGGGGAGGGAAACACCATATATTTT.

About this clone itself: Other DNA variants within this sample encode the same CDR3. This chain links TRBV11-2 with TRBJ2-5; a weak D match, TRBD2 (7 bases). The germline CDR1 and CDR2 sequences are SGHAT and FQNNGV. CDR3 length: 14 residues. V was trimmed by 0 bases and J by 5 bases, leaving 10 bases between them. The DNA for the CDR3 is TGTGCCAGCAGCTTAGATAGGGGGGGGGAGACCCAGTACTTC. Its translation is CASSLDRGGETQYF.

The gene calls are TRBV2 and TRBJ1-3; D is possibly TRBD1 (5 bases). Germline loops: CDR1 SNHLY, CDR2 FYNNEI. Trimming took off 6 bases at V and 7 bases at J, with 13 bases between the two ends. This CDR3 is built from 13 residues. Written as DNA, the CDR3 is TGTGCCAGCAGCGGGGGGGTGTGGAACACCATATATTTT. Translating it yields CASSGGVWNTIYF. Combining the CDR3 with reference TRBV2 and TRBJ1-3 gives the whole variable domain EPEVTQTPSHQVTQMGQEVILRCVPISNHLYFYWYRQILGQKVEFLVSFYNNEISEKSEIFDDQFSVERPDGSNFTLKIRSTKLEDSAMYFCASSGGVWNTIYFGEGSWLTVV.

V is TRBV4-1 and J is TRBJ2-7; 7 positions match TRBD1. Trimming at V came to 2 bases and at J to 0 bases, leaving 4 bases not matched to a gene. This CDR3 comprises 15 residues. Germline V gene sequence: CDR1 MGHRA, CDR2 YSYEKL. As DNA, the CDR3 is TGCGCCAGCAGCCAAATAACAGGGGACTCCTACGAGCAGTACTTC. It specifies CASSQITGDSYEQYF.

The chain carries TRBV30 and TRBJ2-7; tentative D call: TRBD1 (6 bases). The CDR3 totals 12 residues. Germline V gene sequence: CDR1 GTSNPN, CDR2 SVGIG (reference sequence). The ends were cut back, 7 bases at V and 1 base at J, with 11 bases in the middle. CDR3 sequence (DNA): TGTGCCTCTCTGGACAGTTCCTACGAGCAGTACTTC. It yields the protein CASLDSSYEQYF. Together with reference TRBV30 and TRBJ2-7, the CDR3 gives the full variable domain: SQTIHQWPATLVQPVGSPLSLECTVEGTSNPNLYWYRQAAGRGLQLLFYSVGIGQISSEVPQNLSASRPQDRQFILSSKKLLLSDSGFYLCASLDSSYEQYFGPGTRLTVT.

This chain uses TRBV24-1 with TRBJ1-2; 7 nucleotides line up with TRBD1. Germline CDR1 is KGHDR and CDR2 is SFDVKD. V dropped 6 bases and J dropped 8; count of bases not matched to a gene: 5. The CDR3 has 12 residues. This CDR3 is CATSPQGGGYTF. CDR3 nucleotide sequence: TGTGCCACCAGTCCTCAGGGGGGCGGCTACACCTTC.

V gene TRBV5-1 combines with J gene TRBJ1-1; D perhaps matches TRBD1 (5 bases). CDR1 and CDR2 from the germline V gene are SGHRS and YFSETQ. This CDR3 is 14 amino acids long. Trimming took off 4 bases at V and 2 bases at J, with 12 bases between the two ends. The CDR3 sequence: CASSRGGENTEAFF. The CDR3 region has the DNA TGCGCCAGCAGCCGAGGAGGGGAAAACACTGAAGCTTTCTTT.

The gene calls are TRBV15 and TRBJ1-2; D is undetermined. The V end lost 0 bases, the J end lost 10 bases, and 12 bases lay between the germline ends. The CDR3 is made up of 13 amino acids. Germline V gene data show CDR1 as LNHNV and CDR2 as YYDKDF (reference sequence). The CDR3 region has the DNA TGTGCCACCAGCAGAGATAGAGGAGACGACTACACCTTC. Amino acids: CATSRDRGDDYTF.

This chain joins TRBV10-3 and TRBJ1-1, with 9 bases matching TRBD1. The germline V gene encodes CDR1 ENHRY and CDR2 SYGVKD. The ends lost 4 bases at V and 5 bases at J; junction bases unmatched: 5. The CDR3 sequence is 14 residues long. The CDR3 nucleotides read TGTGCCATCAGTGTACAGGGGGCGCGGACTGAAGCTTTCTTT. It codes for CAISVQGARTEAFF.

The rearrangement uses TRBV28 and TRBJ1-6; tentatively, D is TRBD1 (6 bases). Germline V CDR1 and CDR2: MDHEN, SYDVKM. CDR3 length equals 17 residues. The V end was cut by 10 bases, the J end by 3 bases, with 22 bases between. CDR3 residues: CATETPQGRDYNSPLHF. Written as DNA, the CDR3 is TGTGCCACCGAAACACCCCAGGGGAGGGACTATAATTCACCCCTCCACTTT.

The rearrangement joins TRBV30 to TRBJ2-2, with 7 bases that match TRBD2. Germline V gene lookup returns CDR1 GTSNPN and CDR2 SVGIG (reference sequence). With V trimmed by 0 bases and J by 5 bases, 6 bases remained unmatched. The length of the CDR3 is 15 residues. CDR3 bases: TGTGCCTGGAGTGTATTCTCGGGGGGAACCGGGGAGCTGTTTTTT. Its translation is CAWSVFSGGTGELFF.

The V gene is TRBV30, the J gene TRBJ1-1, with TRBD1 identical over 8 bases. This CDR3 contains 13 residues. CDR1 and CDR2 (germline): GTSNPN, SVGIG (reference sequence). With 3 bases clipped from V and 4 bases from J, the junction kept 4 bases outside the gene matches. The CDR3 spells CAWSITGGTEAFF. In nucleotides, the CDR3 is TGTGCCTGGAGCATCACAGGGGGCACTGAAGCTTTCTTT.

This chain uses TRBV6-9 with TRBJ1-1, with a tentative D call TRBD1 (6 bases). The CDR3 runs to 16 residues. Germline CDR1 reads MNHGY; CDR2 reads SVAAGI. V was cut by 5 bases and J by 0 bases, with 16 bases left in between. CDR3: CASSTIRQVLNTEAFF. The CDR3 DNA follows: TGTGCCAGCAGTACAATCCGACAGGTACTGAACACTGAAGCTTTCTTT.

In its sample, this clone was seen once. The chain is built from TRBV19 and TRBJ2-7; maybe TRBD2 (6 bases). With 5 bases removed from V and 0 bases from J, the gap between germline ends came to 17 bases. Germline CDR1 and CDR2: LNHDA and SQIVND (reference sequence). The CDR3 runs to 16 residues. CDR3 nucleotide sequence: TGTGCCAGTAGTCCAGGGACTGACCCTTTCTCCTACGAGCAGTACTTC. This codes for CASSPGTDPFSYEQYF.

Concerning this clone itself: Other DNA sequences in this specimen translate into the identical CDR3. The V call is TRBV9, the J call TRBJ1-6; D is unresolved. Trimming cost V 4 bases and J 6 bases, with 11 bases left between them. Germline-derived CDR1 and CDR2 are SGDLS and YYNGEE. CDR3 length equals 14 residues. CDR3 in amino acids: CASSPRDRNSPLHF. The CDR3 DNA reads as TGTGCCAGCAGCCCTAGAGATCGTAATTCACCCCTCCACTTT. Complete variable domain (other parts from reference TRBV9 and TRBJ1-6): DSGVTQTPKHLITATGQRVTLRCSPRSGDLSVYWYQQSLDQGLQFLIQYYNGEERAKGNILERFSAQQFPDLHSELNLSSLELGDSALYFCASSPRDRNSPLHFGNGTRLTVT.

This rearrangement joins TRBV5-1 to TRBJ2-7, with 10 bases that match TRBD1. Germline CDR1 reads SGHRS; CDR2 reads YFSETQ. The CDR3 is 14 residues long. V dropped 5 bases and J dropped 4; count of bases not matched to a gene: 6. The CDR3 coding sequence is TGCGCCAGCAGATTCGGGACAGGGGAGTACGAGCAGTACTTC. Translated: CASRFGTGEYEQYF.

V usage is TRBV27 and J usage is TRBJ2-1; 7 bases line up with TRBD1. The CDR3 covers 17 residues. The V gene's germline CDR1 is MNHEY and CDR2 SMNVEV (reference sequence). The V gene end was trimmed by 4 bases and the J gene end by 8 bases; junction bases not matched to a gene: 17. CDR3 sequence (DNA): TGTGCCAGCAGTTCCCTGACAGGGCGAGCCGGGCCCGATGAGCAGTTCTTC. It encodes CASSSLTGRAGPDEQFF.

The rearrangement joins TRBV10-3 to TRBJ1-1; D is ambiguous. V lost 4 bases and J lost 5, with 8 bases in between. The germline gives CDR1 ENHRY, CDR2 SYGVKD. The CDR3 spans 12 residues. The CDR3 loop reads CAISGLGTEAFF. The CDR3 DNA sequence: TGTGCCATCAGTGGACTGGGTACTGAAGCTTTCTTT.

The V and J genes are TRBV28 and TRBJ1-1; no clear D. The CDR3 covers 15 residues. From germline, CDR1 is MDHEN and CDR2 SYDVKM. V was shortened by 5 bases and J by 2 bases, with 15 bases between the two germline ends. Written as DNA, the CDR3 is TGTGCCAGCAGTCTTGCATCAGGTGGAAACACTGAAGCTTTCTTT. Encoded protein: CASSLASGGNTEAFF.

The J gene is TRBJ2-5, the V gene TRBV5-1; tentatively, D is TRBD1 (5 bases). The germline V and J ends were trimmed by 4 bases and 7 bases, with 17 bases remaining between them. The CDR3 runs to 14 residues. Germline values: CDR1 SGHRS, CDR2 YFSETQ. Written as DNA, the CDR3 is TGCGCCAGCAGCCCACTACAGGAGCTTGGGACCCAGTACTTC. Translation: CASSPLQELGTQYF.

The chain couples TRBV12-5 to TRBJ1-1, with D possibly TRBD1 on 6 matching bases. Germline lookup yields CDR1 LGHNT and CDR2 FRNRAP. Trimming left V 3 bases short and J 5 bases short, with 10 bases between. This CDR3 is built from 13 residues. The CDR3 protein is CASGLTRGTEAFF. The CDR3 nucleotides are TGTGCTAGTGGTTTAACCAGGGGAACTGAAGCTTTCTTT.

This CDR3 reads CASSGEYGYTF. CDR3 bases: TGTGCCAGCAGCGGTGAATATGGCTACACCTTC. The chain recombines TRBV6-6 with TRBJ1-2, with no clear D. This CDR3 has 11 amino acids. CDR1 is MNHNY and CDR2 is SVGAGI in the germline V gene (reference sequence). Trimming took 6 bases from V and 5 from J, leaving 7 bases between them.

This chain connects TRBV27 to TRBJ1-3, with a possible D match to TRBD1 (6 bases). Trimming pared 2 bases from V and 4 bases from J, leaving 12 bases between. The V gene's germline CDR1 is MNHEY and CDR2 SMNVEV (reference sequence). The CDR3 extends over 15 amino acids. CDR3 region: CASSLQGSSGNTIYF. As DNA, the CDR3 is TGTGCCAGCAGTTTACAGGGGAGTTCCGGAAACACCATATATTTT.

The V gene is TRBV7-3, the J gene TRBJ1-1; 8 bases are a match to TRBD1. Per germline, CDR1 SGHTA and CDR2 FQGTGA. The ends lost 2 bases at V and 1 base at J; junction bases unmatched: 9. This CDR3 has 17 residues. CDR3 sequence reads: CASSLYLQGAGNTEAFF. CDR3 in DNA: TGTGCCAGCAGCTTATACTTGCAGGGGGCTGGGAACACTGAAGCTTTCTTT.